The rows below give T cell receptor beta chains drawn from one sample of a study of blood T cells in healthy people across ages. TCRdb processed the 5' RACE reads anew with MiXCR; each CDR3 protein has one entry. The data contain about 780,000 distinct CDR3 sequences, less than 60% of them singletons. Sample: blood. The receptors shown here come from a man older than 75 in good health. The CDR3 runs from the conserved cysteine through the conserved F or W. A D gene is named only where the DNA matches it firmly. Size values are once, few and many counts, or a class for expanded clones, and some rows have none.

clone size,J gene,D gene,V gene,CDR3 DNA,CDR3 protein
few,TRBJ1-2,NA,TRBV7-9,TGTGCCAGCAGCTTAGCGGGTCAGGGCGACGGCTACACCTTC,CASSLAGQGDGYTF
NA,TRBJ2-5,NA,TRBV27,TGTGCCAGCAGTTTATCGTTTACTAGTCGGGAGACCCAGTACTTC,CASSLSFTSRETQYF
many,TRBJ2-1,TRBD2,TRBV10-3,TGTGCCATCAGTGCTCTAGGAGCTAGCGGCAATGAGCAGTTCTTC,CAISALGASGNEQFF
NA,TRBJ1-2,NA,TRBV6-5,TGTGCCAGCAGCGAGATGATTAGCCTATTTAACTATGGCTACACCTTC,CASSEMISLFNYGYTF
many,TRBJ2-5,NA,TRBV2,TGTGCCAGCAGTGAAGCGGGCAGGGGAAGTCAGACCCAGTACTTC,CASSEAGRGSQTQYF
few,TRBJ2-5,NA,TRBV30,TGTGCCTCCGATGGGGACCGCCCTAGGGAGCAGTACTTC,CASDGDRPREQYF
NA,TRBJ1-5,NA,TRBV5-1,TGCGCCAGCAGCGCACAGGGTATCGGTCAGCCCCAGCATTTT,CASSAQGIGQPQHF
NA,TRBJ1-4,NA,TRBV3-1,TGTGCCAGCAGTCCCGGGATGGGTGAAAAACTGTTTTTT,CASSPGMGEKLFF
NA,TRBJ1-1,NA,TRBV7-2,TGTGCCAGCGGCCGGAGGGAGTCAGGCACTGAAGCTTTCTTT,CASGRRESGTEAFF
NA,TRBJ2-7,TRBD2,TRBV28,TGTGCCAGCACCCCGGGGCTAGCGGGACCCTACGAGCAGTACTTC,CASTPGLAGPYEQYF
NA,TRBJ2-1,NA,TRBV20-1,TGCAGTGCTACCACCTACAATGAGCAGTTCTTC,CSATTYNEQFF
few,TRBJ2-7,TRBD2,TRBV20-1,TGCAGTGCTAGAGATCACTCAGCGGGAGGGGCCTACGAGCAGTACTTC,CSARDHSAGGAYEQYF
NA,TRBJ2-3,NA,TRBV28,TGTGCCAGCAGAAGGCAGGGAAACACAGATACGCAGTATTTT,CASRRQGNTDTQYF
few,TRBJ2-5,NA,TRBV15,TGTGCCGCCAGCGGGATTTACAGGGGGGAGACCCAGTACTTC,CAASGIYRGETQYF
NA,TRBJ1-4,NA,TRBV6-1,TGTGCCAGCAGTGAAGCTGCCAGGGGAGAAAATGAAAAACTGTTTTTT,CASSEAARGENEKLFF
few,TRBJ2-2,NA,TRBV12-3/TRBV12-4,TGTGCCAGCAGTCCCCGGGGGGCTTCGGGTAACACCGGGGAGCTGTTTTTT,CASSPRGASGNTGELFF
NA,TRBJ2-2,NA,TRBV9,TGTGCCAGCAGCGTAGGACAGTGGCACACCGGGGAGCTGTTTTTT,CASSVGQWHTGELFF